A selection of T cell receptor beta chains follows, all from one sample in a study of T cells in Graves' hyperthyroidism and ophthalmopathy. TCRdb fed the multiplex PCR reads into MiXCR, producing one record per CDR3 protein. Counted here are over 700,000 distinct CDR3 sequences, 30% to 40% occurring once; the ten biggest clones make up roughly 31%. The source material was blood. The receptors were sampled from a woman between 40 and 50 years old with Graves' hyperthyroidism. Each CDR3 is given without its conserved first and last residue.

length,V,CDR3
12,TRBV2,ASGLGVMNTEAF
11,TRBV11-2,ASLGEENTEAF
10,TRBV20-1,SAGGTNYEQY
12,TRBV27,ASSLGSVTDTQY
13,TRBV6-2/TRBV6-3,ASSWGANSNQPQH
11,TRBV29-1,SVASGTDYGYT
12,TRBV5-1,ASSWGGSAYEQY
12,TRBV10-3,AISGTATHLDYT
13,TRBV6-5,ASSYSGASQETQY
12,TRBV7-2,ASSSTGPNQPQH
12,TRBV24-1,ASSASGRTYEQY
9,TRBV6-2/TRBV6-3,ASSLRGQRY
11,TRBV20-1,SAAGTTNEKLF
12,TRBV29-1,SVSGGSGPYEQY
14,TRBV20-1,SARVGGDPTNEKLF
10,TRBV12-3/TRBV12-4,ASGRGEVEAF
14,TRBV10-3,AISGSGQRLSYEQY
14,TRBV11-1,ASSPKRQGWEEKLF
11,TRBV5-6,ASSLGLWGELF
12,TRBV9,ASSRRAGGYGYT
14,TRBV19,ASSILEAGEGYEQY
13,TRBV2,ASSSGGLNTGELF
13,TRBV7-2,ASSYRLAGGDKQY
14,TRBV5-8,ASSFPPPGRNTEAF
12,TRBV4-1,ASSQLLAPSGQY
12,TRBV6-5,ASSYSAGTGELF
14,TRBV10-3,ASKGGRGLGTGELF
11,TRBV7-9,ASSRAASYGYT
14,TRBV7-2,ASSLTGVGGNQPQH
16,TRBV10-3,ASSQLLTSGGHSYEQY
11,TRBV5-8,ASSGQENSPLH
11,TRBV24-1,ATSDGTQETQY
16,TRBV7-2,ASSPRTSGGVSTGELF
13,TRBV7-6,ASSSWTGGQETQY
14,TRBV7-9,ASSLAQGAGNSPLH
11,TRBV6-5,ASWTQGANEQY
16,TRBV10-3,AISEKVDRDGGRYGYT
13,TRBV7-9,ASSLLTGGNQPQH
13,TRBV11-2,ASSRPLLWEYEQY
13,TRBV25-1,ASRGGPTMNTEAF
15,TRBV10-3,AISEFSLREGTYEQY
15,TRBV4-3,ASSQEDRFSSSYEQY
13,TRBV25-1,ASSEYGRQNYGYT
15,TRBV6-5,ASSPPDRVDGNQPQH
11,TRBV20-1,SAPRGHHTEAF
12,TRBV6-2/TRBV6-3,ASSPTGYNSPLH
14,TRBV9,ASSQDLRGGDQPQH
14,TRBV10-3,AIMRSGTGGGSEQY
10,TRBV10-3,ASSPAGDGYT
11,TRBV12-3/TRBV12-4,ASSLTVSYGYT
12,TRBV11-2,ASSLVQRSYEQY
13,TRBV24-1,ASRRTGGLNTEAF
10,TRBV7-2,ASTMDHDGYT
11,TRBV29-1,SVGLDATYEQY
14,TRBV30,AWSERGLAGDYEQY
14,TRBV11-2,ASSSLSGGKTYEQY
14,TRBV4-3,ASSQDPGTGDSPLH
10,TRBV28,ASRTGTSEAF
13,TRBV12-3/TRBV12-4,ASSQDSRLNYGYT